This entry lists 23 T cell receptor beta chains sequenced from one sample in a study of blood T cell repertoires in COVID-19. TCRdb's copy holds only in-frame clones and misses some; the assay was immunoSEQ multiplex PCR. This sample carries about 310,000 clones, around nine tenths of them seen once, and the ten largest clones take 1%. Sequencing used peripheral blood. Receptors originate from a man in his forties or fifties with active or convalescent COVID-19.

This clone was picked up one time. This chain uses TRBV2 with TRBJ2-7; D not resolved. Looked up from germline, CDR1 is SNHLY and CDR2 is FYNNEI. The CDR3 loop spans 11 amino acids. V gave up 4 bases and J gave up 4 bases, with 5 bases separating them. This chain's CDR3 is CASSARYEQYF. The CDR3 DNA is TGTGCCAGCAGTGCCCGTTACGAGCAGTACTTC.

The chain is built from TRBV5-6 and TRBJ2-1; 9 bases are shared with TRBD2. The germline CDR1 and CDR2 sequences are SGHDT and YYEEEE. The V and J ends lost 1 base and 4 bases, in that order; junction bases with no gene match: 3. The CDR3 runs 15 residues. This chain's CDR3 is CASSLMTSGYNEQFF. For the CDR3, the DNA is TGTGCCAGCAGCTTGATGACTAGCGGATACAATGAGCAGTTCTTC.

J is TRBJ1-2 and V is TRBV6-5, with D possibly matching TRBD1 (6 bases). This CDR3 has 16 residues. The V gene lost 0 bases and the J gene lost 1 base, with 12 bases spanning the gap. Germline loops: CDR1 MNHEY, CDR2 SVGAGI. As DNA, the CDR3 is TGTGCCAGCAGTTACTCGATACAGGGTGGTAACTATGGCTACACCTTC. Protein sequence: CASSYSIQGGNYGYTF.

The J gene is TRBJ2-7, the V gene TRBV5-1; possible D gene TRBD2, 7 bases. Germline lookup yields CDR1 SGHRS and CDR2 YFSETQ. This CDR3 is 15 amino acids long. V lost 4 bases and J lost 0, with 14 bases in between. Here the CDR3 DNA reads TGCGCCAGCAGCCGCGAGGGGGGGATCTCCTACGAGCAGTACTTC. This translates into CASSREGGISYEQYF.

The rearrangement uses TRBV27 and TRBJ1-2; D is perhaps TRBD1 (5 bases). Germline CDR1 and CDR2: MNHEY and SMNVEV (reference sequence). This CDR3 region has 15 residues. V was cut by 1 base and J by 6 bases, with 15 bases left in between. The CDR3 is CASSLWGNRKHGYTF. The CDR3 nucleotides read TGTGCCAGCAGTTTATGGGGAAACAGGAAGCATGGCTACACCTTC.

J is TRBJ2-7 and V is TRBV7-8; 11 positions match TRBD1. The CDR3 runs 14 residues. Germline V gene data show CDR1 as SGHVS and CDR2 as FQNEAQ. The V and J ends lost 6 bases and 3 bases, in that order; junction bases with no gene match: 4. The CDR3 protein is CASSTGTGGYEQYF. CDR3 DNA sequence: TGTGCCAGCAGTACCGGGACAGGGGGCTACGAGCAGTACTTC.

Here the CDR3 DNA reads TGCGCCAGCAGCTTGACAGGGGAAGATCAGCCCCAGCATTTT. Its protein product is CASSLTGEDQPQHF. This chain connects TRBV5-1 to TRBJ1-5, with 7 bases fitting TRBD1. Trimming at V came to 1 base and at J to 5 bases, leaving 3 bases not matched to a gene. CDR1 SGHRS and CDR2 YFSETQ come from the germline V gene. The length of the CDR3 is 14 residues.

J is TRBJ2-5 and V is TRBV2; the D is unclear. V was clipped by 7 bases and J by 4 bases, with 10 bases between them. This CDR3 has 12 residues. Germline CDR1 SNHLY, CDR2 FYNNEI. The CDR3 DNA is TGTGCCAGCACGGGTATAACAGAGACCCAGTACTTC. Residues: CASTGITETQYF. Supplemented by reference TRBV2 and TRBJ2-5, the full variable domain reads EPEVTQTPSHQVTQMGQEVILRCVPISNHLYFYWYRQILGQKVEFLVSFYNNEISEKSEIFDDQFSVERPDGSNFTLKIRSTKLEDSAMYFCASTGITETQYFGPGTRLLVL.

The chain is built from TRBV7-3 and TRBJ2-7; 10 bases line up with TRBD2. The CDR3 runs to 15 residues. Trimming took 3 bases from V and 6 from J; bases not matched to a gene: 8. Per germline, CDR1 SGHTA and CDR2 FQGTGA. The CDR3 bases are TGTGCCAGCAGCTTCCTAGCGGGGGACTGGTCCGAGCAGTACTTC. Translation gives CASSFLAGDWSEQYF.

The chain joins TRBV28 to TRBJ2-1; D is perhaps TRBD1 (6 bases). There are 12 residues in the CDR3. Per germline, CDR1 MDHEN and CDR2 SYDVKM. Trimming shortened V by 7 bases and J by 9 bases, and 13 bases separated the two germline ends. The CDR3, as DNA: TGTGCCAGCAAAAGGGACACCGGTGAGCAGTTCTTC. Its translation is CASKRDTGEQFF.

Written as DNA, the CDR3 is TGTGCCAGCAGCTTTGACGGACAGGCGAACACCGGGGAGCTGTTTTTT. Translated, it gives CASSFDGQANTGELFF. The V gene is TRBV5-6, the J gene TRBJ2-2; 7 nucleotides match TRBD1. This CDR3 spans 16 amino acids. J was trimmed by 0 bases and V by 2 bases; bases with no gene match: 4. CDR1 and CDR2 (germline): SGHDT, YYEEEE.

The gene calls are TRBV4-2 and TRBJ2-3; 10 bases are a match to TRBD2. Per the germline V gene, CDR1 is LGHNA and CDR2 is YNFKEQ. There are 18 residues in the CDR3. V trimming: 3 bases; J trimming: 6 bases; junction bases outside the gene matches: 15. CDR3 sequence reads: CASSHQWGAGGQGDTQYF. CDR3 nucleotide sequence: TGTGCCAGCAGCCATCAATGGGGAGCGGGAGGGCAGGGGGATACGCAGTATTTT.

V and J are TRBV7-3 and TRBJ2-5, with D uncertain. V was pared by 1 base and J by 4 bases, with 7 bases between. The CDR3 sequence is 13 residues long. Germline lookup yields CDR1 SGHTA and CDR2 FQGTGA. DNA for the CDR3: TGTGCCAGCAGCTTAAATCCAGGAGAGACCCAGTACTTC. This gives the protein CASSLNPGETQYF.

The chain recombines TRBV2 with TRBJ1-2; D might be TRBD1 (5 bases). The V gene lost 7 bases and the J gene lost 8 bases, with 26 bases spanning the gap. Looked up from germline, CDR1 is SNHLY and CDR2 is FYNNEI. There are 16 residues in the CDR3. Written as DNA, the CDR3 is TGTGCCAGCATTACAGGTCGACCTCCGGACCCCCGCGGCTACACCTTC. Translated, it gives CASITGRPPDPRGYTF. Full variable domain (missing parts from reference TRBV2 and TRBJ1-2): EPEVTQTPSHQVTQMGQEVILRCVPISNHLYFYWYRQILGQKVEFLVSFYNNEISEKSEIFDDQFSVERPDGSNFTLKIRSTKLEDSAMYFCASITGRPPDPRGYTFGSGTRLTVV.

V and J are TRBV11-2 and TRBJ2-2; D may be TRBD1 (6 bases). The ends were cut back, 1 base at V and 6 bases at J, with 9 bases in the middle. The CDR3 contains 14 residues. The V gene's germline CDR1 is SGHAT and CDR2 FQNNGV. The CDR3 DNA is TGTGCCAGCAGCTTAGTTACAGGGTCCGGGGAGCTGTTTTTT. It encodes CASSLVTGSGELFF.

The CDR3 reads CASSPTSGSTYEQYF. The CDR3 coding sequence is TGTGCCAGCTCACCGACTAGCGGTTCTACCTACGAGCAGTACTTC. This chain links TRBV18 with TRBJ2-7; 9 bases are shared with TRBD2. Trimming at V came to 3 bases and at J to 2 bases, leaving 5 bases not matched to a gene. The CDR3 contains 15 residues. Germline CDR1 and CDR2: KGHSH and LQKENI.

The V gene is TRBV6-5, the J gene TRBJ1-4; TRBD1 agrees at 8 bases. The trim removed 2 bases at V and 6 bases at J, leaving 5 bases unmatched. Germline V gene data show CDR1 as MNHEY and CDR2 as SVGAGI. The CDR3 spans 15 residues. As DNA, the CDR3 is TGTGCCAGCAGTTACGAGGGACAGGACCATGAAAAACTGTTTTTT. As protein: CASSYEGQDHEKLFF.

The chain employs TRBV2 and TRBJ2-1; 12 bases are a match to TRBD2. Germline V gene data show CDR1 as SNHLY and CDR2 as FYNNEI. CDR3 length: 17 amino acids. J was trimmed by 0 bases and V by 6 bases; bases with no gene match: 6. The CDR3 DNA sequence: TGTGCCAGCAGCCCTAGCGGGGGGGGAAGCTCCTACAATGAGCAGTTCTTC. Translated, it gives CASSPSGGGSSYNEQFF. Supplemented by reference TRBV2 and TRBJ2-1, the full variable domain reads EPEVTQTPSHQVTQMGQEVILRCVPISNHLYFYWYRQILGQKVEFLVSFYNNEISEKSEIFDDQFSVERPDGSNFTLKIRSTKLEDSAMYFCASSPSGGGSSYNEQFFGPGTRLTVL.

The V gene is TRBV9, the J gene TRBJ2-5, with TRBD2 matching 12 bases. The CDR3 sequence is 18 residues long. V was pared by 0 bases and J by 5 bases, with 11 bases of the junction left unmatched. CDR1 and CDR2 (germline): SGDLS, YYNGEE. The CDR3: CASSVGASGRAIYETQYF. The CDR3 coding sequence is TGTGCCAGCAGCGTAGGGGCTAGCGGGAGGGCCATCTACGAGACCCAGTACTTC.

V and J are TRBV3-1 (or the pseudogene TRBV3-2) and TRBJ2-2, with TRBD2 matching 9 bases. The CDR3 covers 17 residues. Germline V gives CDR1 LGHDT, CDR2 YNNKEL (reference sequence). V trimming: 1 base; J trimming: 3 bases; junction bases outside the gene matches: 6. The CDR3 DNA sequence: TGTGCCAGCAGCCAAGGTAGCGGGGGTTTGCACACCGGGGAGCTGTTTTTT. Amino acids: CASSQGSGGLHTGELFF.

The chain combines TRBV2 with TRBJ2-2; the D is unclear. This CDR3 has 13 amino acids. The germline V and J ends were trimmed by 4 bases and 2 bases, with 5 bases remaining between them. The germline CDR1 and CDR2 sequences are SNHLY and FYNNEI. CDR3 DNA sequence: TGTGCCAGCAGTGCAGAAAACACCGGGGAGCTGTTTTTT. Amino acid sequence: CASSAENTGELFF.

The chain joins TRBV5-4 to TRBJ2-5; 7 bases align to TRBD2. Germline assignment: CDR1 SGHNT and CDR2 YYREEE (reference sequence). The CDR3 runs to 16 residues. The junction had 11 bases not matched to a gene; V was cut back by 5 bases and J by 1 base. In DNA, the CDR3 is TGTGCCAGCAGAAGGGATGGGGGGGGTTCCCAAGAGACCCAGTACTTC. Its protein product is CASRRDGGGSQETQYF.

The genes are TRBV28 and TRBJ1-5; D is unclear. The CDR3 consists of 13 residues. Germline V CDR1 and CDR2: MDHEN, SYDVKM. Trimming shortened V by 5 bases and J by 4 bases, and 9 bases separated the two germline ends. The CDR3: CASSPPGNQPQHF. The CDR3 region has the DNA TGTGCCAGCAGTCCTCCGGGGAATCAGCCCCAGCATTTT.